These 5 T cell receptor beta chains were sequenced from one sample in a study of human T cells and chemical hapten exposure. TCRdb re-analysed the RACE reads in MiXCR, keeping a single row per CDR3 protein. The sample lists 180,000 or so distinct CDR3 sequences; about 14% were seen once. Time point reported: patch test 1, 2 weeks after DPC sensitization. Indicated treatment: therapeutic diphenylcyclopropenone sensitization with weekly scalp DPC. Source: whole blood, taken in connection with sensitization to the hapten diphenylcyclopropenone (DPC). These receptors all stem from a woman between 25 and 40 years old with alopecia areata. Some clones in this sample may be carry-over from other donors' samples.

This chain connects TRBV11-3 to TRBJ2-3, with D perhaps TRBD2 (6 bases). CDR3 length: 13 residues. The V gene's germline CDR1 is SGHNT and CDR2 YENEEA. Trimming removed 5 bases at V and 8 bases at J, with 14 bases between. The CDR3 reads CASSQRDSPTQYF. CDR3 in DNA: TGTGCCAGCAGCCAACGGGACTCCCCTACGCAGTATTTT.

CDR3 residues: CSALLGGRAANGYTF. CDR3 nucleotide sequence: TGCAGTGCTCTTCTGGGGGGCAGGGCGGCCAATGGCTACACCTTC. The chain carries TRBV20-1 and TRBJ1-2, with a weak D call TRBD1 (6 bases). Germline-derived CDR1 and CDR2 are DFQATT and SNEGSKA (reference sequence). CDR3 length: 15 amino acids. V gave up 5 bases and J gave up 6 bases, with 22 bases separating them.

This clonotype was counted only a few times. The chain joins TRBV4-3 to TRBJ1-1; D might be TRBD1 (5 bases). Germline values: CDR1 LGHNA, CDR2 YSLEER. The CDR3 contains 14 residues. V dropped 1 base and J dropped 1 base, with 7 bases sitting between them. The chain's CDR3 is CASSQGRANTEAFF. In DNA, the CDR3 is TGCGCCAGCAGCCAAGGCAGGGCGAACACTGAAGCTTTCTTT.

This clonotype was counted between two and nine times. This chain uses TRBV13 with TRBJ1-6; D may be TRBD1 (5 bases). CDR1 PRHDT and CDR2 FYEKMQ come from the germline V gene (reference sequence). Trimming removed 2 bases at V and 4 bases at J, with 12 bases between. This CDR3 is built from 16 residues. The CDR3 sequence is CASSLQQAVYNSPLHF. As DNA, the CDR3 is TGTGCCAGCAGCTTACAACAGGCGGTGTATAATTCACCCCTCCACTTT.

The chain has TRBV29-1 and TRBJ2-7, with TRBD1 matching 7 bases. J lost 7 bases, V lost 3 bases, and 12 bases had no gene match. In germline, CDR1 is SQVTM, CDR2 ANQGSEA. The CDR3 sequence is 14 residues long. The CDR3 DNA is TGCAGCGTTGAGACAGGGATGATGGGGAATGAGCAGTACTTC. Translation gives CSVETGMMGNEQYF.